This T cell receptor beta chain was observed in a study of tumor and adjacent non-tumor tissue in lung cancer. Background on the study: The cohort had about a dozen adenocarcinoma, a couple of squamous cell and 1 small cell patients. Findings of the study overall: Compared with tumor, normal lung showed significantly lower TCR diversity. Top 100 clones took a larger repertoire share in normal lung.

The template was RNA from unsorted bulk tissue. Distant lung tissue was collected more than 3 cm away from the tumor edge. Between August and November 2014, newly diagnosed, chemotherapy-naive lung cancer patients underwent thoracic surgery in China. Note on this clonotype: Its antigen is not identified.

A modified ARM-PCR protocol with three rounds of nested PCR amplified TCRbeta. MiXCR was run by TCRdb on the multiplex PCR reads, yielding one entry per CDR3 protein. The table shows tens of thousands of distinct CDR3 sequences, with approximately 68% occurring only once. Germline V gene lookup returns CDR1 SQVTM and CDR2 ANQGSEA. The CDR3 is 15 residues long. Input material: distant non-tumor lung tissue. The genes are TRBV29-1 and TRBJ2-7, with 12 bases fitting TRBD2. The TCR originated in a woman aged 45-60 years with non-small cell lung cancer. The CDR3 nucleotides read TGCAGGACTGACCTACTAGCGGGAGGTCTTTACGAGCAGTACTTC. Its translation: CRTDLLAGGLYEQYF.